This TCR beta chain was observed in a study of technical replicates of blood from a few donors. The protocol was immunoSEQ multiplex PCR, while the TCRdb copy is restricted to in-frame clones and leaves out a portion. The table records just over 80,000 clones, less than 95% of them present only once. The CDR3 loop spans 15 amino acids. The V and J ends lost 1 base and 2 bases respectively, with 12 bases between them. Germline lookup yields CDR1 SGHTA and CDR2 FQGNSA. The TCR sequence derives from a human donor in good health. The chain carries TRBV7-2 and TRBJ2-7; the D gene is possibly TRBD2 (5 bases). Sequencing input: T cells isolated from PBMCs. The CDR3 DNA is TGTGCCAGCAGCTTAGTCGGAGAGGGAACCTACGAGCAGTACTTC. Translated, it gives CASSLVGEGTYEQYF.